This TCR beta chain was captured in a study of early stage breast cancer tumors. Regarding this clone: Its antigen is not identified.

Broader study findings: Blood repertoires resembled normal breast more than tumor. Commonly generated sequences made up most enriched TCRB sequences shared between patients. Tumors had about 2.5-fold higher T cell density and higher clonality than adjacent normal breast tissue.

This table comes from immunoSEQ multiplex PCR, and its TCRdb copy is limited to in-frame clones, with some not included. The sample gives about 6,500 clones, more than 60% of which show up once; roughly 13% is in the top ten. The CDR3 has 14 residues. The V end was cut by 4 bases, the J end by 6 bases, with 13 bases between. Germline CDR1 reads LNHDA; CDR2 reads SQIVND (reference sequence). The TCR comes from a person in their fifties with breast cancer. Sample: normal breast tissue next to the tumor. The chain couples TRBV19 to TRBJ2-1; D gene ambiguous. In DNA form, the CDR3 reads TGTGCCAGTAGTACGAAAGGGTTAGGCAATGAGCAGTTCTTC. It encodes CASSTKGLGNEQFF.